Included here is one TCR beta chain sequence, with context. TCRdb's copy holds only in-frame clones and misses some; the assay was immunoSEQ multiplex PCR. This table has about 130,000 clones, about four fifths appearing once. Trimming shortened V by 6 bases and J by 1 base, and 12 bases separated the two germline ends. Germline CDR1 KGHSH, CDR2 LQKENI. The CDR3 runs to 14 residues. This record comes from a study of blood T cell repertoires in COVID-19. Study overall: PBMCs, B-cell-depleted T cells, or T cells provided the cDNA or gDNA that made up the material.

The sequence was obtained from a woman of 80 years or more with acute or convalescent COVID-19. The chain joins TRBV18 to TRBJ1-1; perhaps TRBD1 as D (5 bases). The sequencing sample was made of peripheral blood. As DNA, the CDR3 is TGTGCCAGCTCGCTACTCAGGGAGAACACTGAAGCTTTCTTT. This codes for CASSLLRENTEAFF.